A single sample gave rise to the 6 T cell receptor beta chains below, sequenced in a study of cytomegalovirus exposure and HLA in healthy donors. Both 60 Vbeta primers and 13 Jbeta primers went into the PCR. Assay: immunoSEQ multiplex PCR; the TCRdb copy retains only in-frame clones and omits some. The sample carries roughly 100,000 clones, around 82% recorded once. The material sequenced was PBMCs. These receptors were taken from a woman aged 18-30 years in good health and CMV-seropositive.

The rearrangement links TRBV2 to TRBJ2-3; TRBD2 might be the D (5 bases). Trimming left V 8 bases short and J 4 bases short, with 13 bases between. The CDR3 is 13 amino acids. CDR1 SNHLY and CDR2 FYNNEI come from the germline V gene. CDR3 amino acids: CASCPQLADTQYF. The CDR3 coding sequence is TGTGCCAGCTGCCCCCAACTAGCAGATACGCAGTATTTT.

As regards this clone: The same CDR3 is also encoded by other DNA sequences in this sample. The CDR3 nucleotides are TGTGCCAGCAGCGTAGCTCCTAGCGGGCACGAGCAGTACTTC. Its translation is CASSVAPSGHEQYF. This rearrangement joins TRBV9 to TRBJ2-7, with 8 bases matching TRBD2. The germline gives CDR1 SGDLS, CDR2 YYNGEE. The CDR3 totals 14 residues. The ends lost 0 bases at V and 5 bases at J; junction bases unmatched: 4.

CDR3 nucleotides: TGTGCCAGCAGTTTAGTCACAGGGAGCTACGAGCAGTACTTC. Its protein product is CASSLVTGSYEQYF. The V gene is TRBV27, the J gene TRBJ2-7; possibly TRBD1 for D (6 bases). This CDR3 region has 14 residues. Trimming shortened V by 2 bases and J by 3 bases, and 11 bases separated the two germline ends. Germline V gene sequence: CDR1 MNHEY, CDR2 SMNVEV (reference sequence).

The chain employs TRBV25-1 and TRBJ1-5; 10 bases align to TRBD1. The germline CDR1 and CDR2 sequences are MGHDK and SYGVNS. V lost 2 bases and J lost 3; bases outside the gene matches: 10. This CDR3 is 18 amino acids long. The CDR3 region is CASSERQGANLDNQPQHF. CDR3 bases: TGTGCCAGCAGTGAACGACAGGGGGCTAATCTAGACAATCAGCCCCAGCATTTT.

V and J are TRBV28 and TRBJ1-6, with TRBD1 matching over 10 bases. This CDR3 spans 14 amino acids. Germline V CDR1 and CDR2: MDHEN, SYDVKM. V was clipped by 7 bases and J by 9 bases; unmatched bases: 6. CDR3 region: CASKGQGVASPLHF. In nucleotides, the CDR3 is TGTGCCAGCAAAGGACAGGGGGTAGCTTCACCCCTCCACTTT.

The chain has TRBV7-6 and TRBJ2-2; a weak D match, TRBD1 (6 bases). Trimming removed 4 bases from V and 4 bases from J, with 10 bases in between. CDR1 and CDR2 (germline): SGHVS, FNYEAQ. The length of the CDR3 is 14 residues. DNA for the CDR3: TGTGCCAGCAGCTCTACAGGGCCCACCGGGGAGCTGTTTTTT. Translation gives CASSSTGPTGELFF. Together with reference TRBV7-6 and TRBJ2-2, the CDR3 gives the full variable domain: GAGVSQSPRYKVTKRGQDVALRCDPISGHVSLYWYRQALGQGPEFLTYFNYEAQQDKSGLPNDRFSAERPEGSISTLTIQRTEQRDSAMYRCASSSTGPTGELFFGEGSRLTVL.